This T cell receptor beta chain was sequenced for a study of shared clonotypes between healthy human individuals. About the research overall: Donors were two women and three men aged 18 to 49.

On this clone itself: The target antigen is unknown.

The CDR3 loop spans 13 amino acids. CDR1 SGHVS and CDR2 FQNEAQ come from the germline V gene. V dropped 4 bases and J dropped 0 bases, with 6 bases sitting between them. Study-wide results and caveats: Even with large depth, rarefaction showed that sorted-subset sequencing was incomplete.

Each subset's genomic DNA was split evenly across several immunoSEQ plates. Sequencing used immunoSEQ multiplex PCR; TCRdb keeps in-frame clones, though not all of them. Seen here are 950,000 to 1,300,000 clones, about 70% observed once, and the top ten hold around 1.5%. The chain combines TRBV7-8 with TRBJ1-1; D is ambiguous. The sample consisted of memory CD4+ T cells sorted from blood. Subset reported: CD45RA-negative fraction. This clonotype was sampled from a man aged 18-30 years in good health. Written as DNA, the CDR3 is TGTGCCAGCAGCTATTCCTTGAACACTGAAGCTTTCTTT. Amino acids: CASSYSLNTEAFF. Drawing the rest from reference TRBV7-8 and TRBJ1-1, the complete variable domain is GAGVSQSPRYKVAKRGQDVALRCDPISGHVSLFWYQQALGQGPEFLTYFQNEAQLDKSGLPSDRFFAERPEGSVSTLKIQRTQQEDSAVYLCASSYSLNTEAFFGQGTRLTVV.